The 21 T cell receptor beta chains listed next were all sequenced from one sample in a study of blood T cell repertoires in COVID-19. Produced via immunoSEQ multiplex PCR; TCRdb's table is partial and in-frame only. The data hold some 210,000 clones, with 80% to 95% observed a single time. Sequenced material: peripheral blood. These receptors were taken from a man aged 55 to 69 with COVID-19, enrolled during active disease.

The chain carries TRBV18 and TRBJ2-1, with 11 bases matching TRBD2. This CDR3 spans 14 amino acids. Germline CDR1 KGHSH, CDR2 LQKENI. V lost 2 bases and J lost 8; bases outside the gene matches: 2. The CDR3 protein is CASSPGTSGHEQFF. CDR3 sequence (DNA): TGTGCCAGCTCACCAGGGACTAGCGGCCATGAGCAGTTCTTC.

This chain uses TRBV5-1 with TRBJ1-2; 9 bases are a match to TRBD1. Losses at the gene ends were 4 bases for V and 6 bases for J; bases not matched to a gene: 7. The CDR3 has 14 residues. CDR1 is SGHRS and CDR2 is YFSETQ in the germline V gene. The chain's CDR3 is CASSPGTGHNGYTF. The CDR3 DNA is TGCGCCAGCAGCCCAGGGACAGGGCATAATGGCTACACCTTC.

CDR3 in DNA: TGTGCCAGCAGCTTAAGTTCTCAAGAGACCCAGTACTTC. Protein product: CASSLSSQETQYF. The chain is built from TRBV7-3 and TRBJ2-5; D is ambiguous. This CDR3 is 13 amino acids long. V was clipped by 1 base and J by 2 bases, with 5 bases between them. Germline CDR1 and CDR2: SGHTA and FQGTGA.

V and J are TRBV24-1 and TRBJ2-1, with D possibly matching TRBD1 (6 bases). The CDR3 extends over 13 amino acids. Trimming cost V 5 bases and J 6 bases, with 10 bases left between them. Germline V lookup: CDR1 KGHDR, CDR2 SFDVKD. The CDR3 reads CATSAGQINEQFF. The CDR3 nucleotides read TGTGCCACCAGTGCAGGACAGATCAATGAGCAGTTCTTC.

The V call is TRBV2, the J call TRBJ1-5; 7 nucleotides line up with TRBD1. Germline assignment: CDR1 SNHLY and CDR2 FYNNEI. Germline trimming cut 6 bases from V and 6 bases from J; bases unmatched to any gene: 5. The CDR3 runs 13 residues. CDR3 protein: CASRTEGAQPQHF. In DNA form, the CDR3 reads TGTGCCAGCAGGACCGAGGGGGCTCAGCCCCAGCATTTT. Full variable domain (remainder filled in from reference TRBV2 and TRBJ1-5): EPEVTQTPSHQVTQMGQEVILRCVPISNHLYFYWYRQILGQKVEFLVSFYNNEISEKSEIFDDQFSVERPDGSNFTLKIRSTKLEDSAMYFCASRTEGAQPQHFGDGTRLSIL.

This chain links TRBV19 with TRBJ2-3; tentative D call: TRBD2 (5 bases). The CDR3 loop spans 14 amino acids. Between the trimmed V and J ends, which lost 1 base and 3 bases, there was a span of 8 bases. Germline V gene lookup returns CDR1 LNHDA and CDR2 SQIVND (reference sequence). The CDR3 reads CASSIAGITDTQYF. In DNA, the CDR3 is TGTGCCAGTAGTATAGCGGGAATAACAGATACGCAGTATTTT.

The chain carries TRBV5-1 and TRBJ1-6, with a weak D call TRBD1 (5 bases). Germline V lookup: CDR1 SGHRS, CDR2 YFSETQ. The CDR3 has 15 amino acids. V was pared by 0 bases and J by 7 bases, with 11 bases between. CDR3 nucleotides: TGCGCCAGCAGCTTGGGGGACGGGGGAAATTCACCCCTCCACTTT. Residues: CASSLGDGGNSPLHF.

The V and J genes are TRBV7-8 and TRBJ2-1, with TRBD2 identical over 8 bases. Unmatched junction bases numbered 14, after V lost 5 bases and J lost 5 bases. Per germline, CDR1 SGHVS and CDR2 FQNEAQ. This CDR3 spans 17 amino acids. The CDR3 DNA reads as TGTGCCAGCAGCCCCCTAGAGCGGGGGAGTGGAGACAATGAGCAGTTCTTC. Amino acid sequence: CASSPLERGSGDNEQFF.

J is TRBJ2-2 and V is TRBV19; 7 nucleotides agree with TRBD2. Germline V gene data show CDR1 as LNHDA and CDR2 as SQIVND (reference sequence). The V gene end was trimmed by 7 bases and the J gene end by 0 bases; junction bases not matched to a gene: 8. This CDR3 has 16 amino acids. The CDR3 DNA reads TGTGCCAGTATCGGGCGGGGGAGCGCGAACACCGGGGAGCTGTTTTTT. Its translation: CASIGRGSANTGELFF.

The chain is built from TRBV28 and TRBJ1-5; D is perhaps TRBD1 (5 bases). Trimming cost V 7 bases and J 4 bases, with 14 bases left between them. CDR1 and CDR2 from the germline V gene are MDHEN and SYDVKM. The CDR3 loop spans 14 amino acids. The chain's CDR3 is CASTWTLPNQPQHF. CDR3 coding DNA: TGTGCCAGCACGTGGACACTACCTAATCAGCCCCAGCATTTT.

As regards this clone: Other DNA sequences in this specimen translate into the identical CDR3. This sequence joins TRBV18 and TRBJ1-1; the D is unclear. CDR1 and CDR2 from the germline V gene are KGHSH and LQKENI. The V gene lost 3 bases and the J gene lost 1 base, with 9 bases spanning the gap. This CDR3 is 14 amino acids long. The CDR3 region is CASSPLGGNTEAFF. The CDR3 bases are TGTGCCAGCTCACCCCTCGGAGGGAACACTGAAGCTTTCTTT.

The chain couples TRBV9 to TRBJ2-2; the match to TRBD1 covers 7 bases. This CDR3 has 16 residues. The V and J ends lost 0 bases and 4 bases, in that order; junction bases with no gene match: 6. Germline CDR1 reads SGDLS; CDR2 reads YYNGEE. The CDR3 reads CASSVGTGDSTGELFF. The CDR3 DNA reads TGTGCCAGCAGCGTAGGGACAGGAGACAGCACCGGGGAGCTGTTTTTT.

The CDR3 region has the DNA TGTGCCAGCCGCGGGACAGGGAGGGGAAACACCATATATTTT. It codes for CASRGTGRGNTIYF. The chain uses TRBV28 and TRBJ1-3; 9 nucleotides match TRBD1. This CDR3 comprises 14 residues. Germline V gene sequence: CDR1 MDHEN, CDR2 SYDVKM. V lost 8 bases to trimming and J lost 4 bases; unmatched junction nucleotides: 6.

The V gene is TRBV6-5, the J gene TRBJ2-1; TRBD2 agrees at 7 bases. Germline loops: CDR1 MNHEY, CDR2 SVGAGI. The CDR3 consists of 15 residues. V was pared by 6 bases and J by 0 bases, with 5 bases of the junction left unmatched. CDR3 in amino acids: CASRAGRPSYNEQFF. The CDR3 bases are TGTGCCAGCAGGGCCGGGAGGCCCTCCTACAATGAGCAGTTCTTC.

The chain links TRBV6-2 or TRBV6-3 to TRBJ1-1; no firm D call. The CDR3 sequence is 14 residues long. Germline V gene lookup returns CDR1 MNHEY and CDR2 SVGEGT. The V gene lost 2 bases and the J gene lost 1 base, with 8 bases spanning the gap. Written as DNA, the CDR3 is TGTGCCAGCAGTTACACCGACACGAACACTGAAGCTTTCTTT. This gives the protein CASSYTDTNTEAFF.

This clone has more than one count but fewer than ten. The V gene is TRBV30, the J gene TRBJ1-3; D is ambiguous. The CDR3 extends over 12 amino acids. Germline CDR1 and CDR2: GTSNPN and SVGIG (reference sequence). V was trimmed by 6 bases and J by 0 bases, leaving 6 bases between them. This CDR3 is CACRSSGNTIYF. The CDR3 nucleotides are TGTGCCTGCCGGAGCTCTGGAAACACCATATATTTT.

This rearrangement joins TRBV2 to TRBJ1-6, with a weak D call TRBD1 (6 bases). V lost 5 bases to trimming and J lost 10 bases, with 15 bases between them. CDR1 is SNHLY, CDR2 FYNNEI, per germline. The CDR3 runs to 14 residues. CDR3 bases: TGTGCCAGCAGTCCACAGGGAGTCCGGTCACCCCTCCACTTT. It translates to CASSPQGVRSPLHF.

In DNA form, the CDR3 reads TGTGCCAGCAGCCCATCTGTTTTCTTTCCGGAGGAAGCTTTCTTT. Its translation: CASSPSVFFPEEAFF. The V and J genes are TRBV14 and TRBJ1-1, with unresolved D. CDR3 size: 15 residues. Germline V gene data show CDR1 as SGHDN and CDR2 as FVKESK. The V end lost 4 bases, the J end lost 8 bases, and 20 bases lay between the germline ends.

This sequence joins TRBV5-4 and TRBJ2-3, with a tentative D call TRBD2 (6 bases). Germline V lookup: CDR1 SGHNT, CDR2 YYREEE (reference sequence). The length of the CDR3 is 16 residues. V was clipped by 4 bases and J by 1 base, with 16 bases between them. The CDR3 reads CASSARSGVGTDTQYF. The CDR3 coding sequence is TGTGCCAGCAGCGCCCGTAGCGGAGTGGGCACAGATACGCAGTATTTT.

The chain uses TRBV11-2 and TRBJ1-2; possible D gene TRBD1, 6 bases. V lost 4 bases, J lost 4 bases, and 22 bases lay in between. In germline, CDR1 is SGHAT, CDR2 FQNNGV. The CDR3 loop spans 17 amino acids. This CDR3 reads CASSSYGGKGGSYGYTF. CDR3 coding DNA: TGTGCCAGCAGCTCCTATGGGGGAAAAGGGGGAAGCTATGGCTACACCTTC.

The CDR3 loop is CASSRGQGGTDTQYF. CDR3 sequence (DNA): TGTGCCAGCAGCCGGGGACAGGGGGGCACAGATACGCAGTATTTT. This rearrangement joins TRBV13 to TRBJ2-3; 11 positions agree with TRBD1. CDR1 and CDR2 (germline): PRHDT, FYEKMQ (reference sequence). V was clipped by 5 bases and J by 1 base; unmatched bases: 2. The CDR3 runs to 15 residues.